The entry below describes one TCR beta chain. This receptor's antigen is unknown. One base away there is no much larger clone; base qualities are not given. The germline V gene supplies CDR1 SGDLS and CDR2 YYNGEE. From the cysteine up to the phenylalanine, the CDR3 has a length of 14 residues. Only the CDR3 portion is preserved as DNA: 42 bases, with reading frame beginning at the first base. V is pared back by 1 base and J by 2 bases, with 8 bases lying between the germline termini. This record belongs to a study of T cell responses to AZD1222 COVID-19 vaccine (dated by TCRdb to the early 2020s). In the study overall: TCR sequencing was performed for about 250 trial participants, of whom about 200 were given two doses of AZD1222 and roughly 25 were given two doses of MenACWY control vaccine. Trial participants were enrolled into age subgroups of 18-55, 56-69 and 70-plus years, which contained about 160, 30 and 59 TCR-sequenced participants, respectively.

The CDR3 regions of human TCRbeta chains were subjected to immunosequencing. Per the original workflow: TCRs in the repertoires were matched against a reference library of SARS-CoV-2-specific TCRs that had been generated with the MIRA antigen-specificity platform. Breadth was defined as the fraction of unique TCRs that were SARS-CoV-2-associated, and depth was defined as the fraction of total T cells that were SARS-CoV-2-associated. Each spike-specific TCR was assigned to its reactive spike region and to a CD4 or CD8 class using the MIRA data. Log10-transformed breadth and depth values were compared by one-way ANOVA with Sidak's multiple comparisons tests. Imported from immuneACCESS, the table was reduced by TCRdb to in-frame sequences with V and J called. These copies leave out some clones; in studies compared against another copy, an unresolved V gene accounts for under half, and the cause of the remainder is not known. D and trimming come from the DNA, and the V and J calls and clone size come from that table. The sample has some 100,000 clones on record, 80% to 90% of them singletons. The ten largest make up around 3.8% of the sample.

The full study reports these points: Because no day 14 peak-response samples were available, repertoires were characterized only after the peak T cell response. Only five or six AZD1222 recipients were SARS-CoV-2 seropositive at baseline, limiting conclusions about previously exposed vaccinees. Reportedly, close to half of the unique spike-specific TCRs recognized epitopes lying outside the regions that are mutated in the B.1.351 and B.1.1.7 variants. Spike-specific TCR breadth and depth rose significantly after two AZD1222 doses compared with day 0 and with MenACWY recipients. CD4 TCRs associated with the vaccine covered the entire spike protein, and the dominant responses were in regions 160-218 and 743-854. In the small 56-69-year group, the increase in depth fell short of significance, most likely because of low power. Participants were mostly white British and included more females than males, and it was suggested by the authors that clonal diversity may have been underestimated.

The time point label, read with the paper, signifies: baseline before first vaccination. This specimen's treatment or condition label, interpreted: meningococcal conjugate vaccine given as trial control. The vaccinee samples were drawn from two UK trials, COV001 and COV002, one of which was a single-blind randomized controlled phase 2/3 trial testing AZD1222 (ChAdOx1 nCoV-19) in healthy adults. For TCRbeta chain sequencing, PBMC samples from trial participants were taken at day 0 and at day 28 after the second dose. Recombination connected TRBV9 to TRBJ2-3; the D region possibly corresponds to TRBD2 (5 bases align). The sequence came from an adult in good health. The material was peripheral blood, obtained on day 0 of MenACWY control vaccination. CDR3 reads: CASSVSGNTDTQYF. The DNA is as follows: TGTGCCAGCAGCGTATCGGGGAACACAGATACGCAGTATTTT.